This T cell receptor (beta chain) was obtained from a study of T-cell reconstitution after alpha-beta-depleted transplantation in children. Study-level results: A year post-transplant, T-cell counts and diversity derived mostly from newly produced T cells.

This clonotype was seen a few times. The antigen remains undetermined. Preparation of the TCRbeta library used unique molecular identifiers. A single record per CDR3 protein comes from TCRdb applying MiXCR to the PCR reads. The repertoire has around 960,000 distinct CDR3 sequences, around 30% of them found once; the top ten carry 28%. The length of the CDR3 is 16 residues. The V gene's germline CDR1 is LGHNA and CDR2 YNFKEQ. Losses at the gene ends were 2 bases for V and 2 bases for J; bases not matched to a gene: 7. This TCR came from a boy under three years old who had a stem cell transplant for SCID, so the T cells may come from the graft donor. The V call is TRBV4-2, the J call TRBJ2-7; 9 bases line up with TRBD2. The source material was PBMCs, mostly from graft donor cells, sampled 360 days after TCRalphabeta/CD19-depleted stem cell transplant. The CDR3 here is CASSQRGRGGAYEQYF. The CDR3 bases are TGTGCCAGCAGCCAAAGGGGGCGGGGGGGGGCCTACGAGCAGTACTTC.